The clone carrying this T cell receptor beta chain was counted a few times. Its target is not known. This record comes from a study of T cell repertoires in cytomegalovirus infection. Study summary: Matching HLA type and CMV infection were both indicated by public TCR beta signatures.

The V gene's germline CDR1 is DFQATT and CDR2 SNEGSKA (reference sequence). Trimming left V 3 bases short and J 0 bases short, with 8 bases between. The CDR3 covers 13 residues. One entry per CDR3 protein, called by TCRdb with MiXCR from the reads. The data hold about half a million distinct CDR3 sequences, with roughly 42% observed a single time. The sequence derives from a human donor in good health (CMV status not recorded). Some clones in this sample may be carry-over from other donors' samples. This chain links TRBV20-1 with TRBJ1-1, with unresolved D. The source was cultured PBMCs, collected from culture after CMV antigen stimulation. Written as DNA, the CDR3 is TGCAGTGCTAGCAAAGACGTGAACACTGAAGCTTTCTTT. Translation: CSASKDVNTEAFF.